These 23 T cell receptor beta chains came from one sample sequenced in a study of T cell responses to AZD1222 COVID-19 vaccine. Assay: immunoSEQ multiplex PCR; the TCRdb copy retains only in-frame clones and omits some. The profile shows approximately 120,000 clones, around 87% of them singletons. Sequencing used peripheral blood, obtained 28 days after the second AZD1222 dose. These receptors originate from an adult who received the AZD1222 COVID-19 vaccine.

The chain's CDR3 is CASSHLLAGGYNEQFF. DNA of the CDR3: TGTGCCAGCAGTCACCTGCTAGCGGGGGGCTACAATGAGCAGTTCTTC. The chain has TRBV27 and TRBJ2-1; 11 nucleotides line up with TRBD2. V lost 5 bases to trimming and J lost 3 bases; unmatched junction nucleotides: 6. CDR1 MNHEY and CDR2 SMNVEV come from the germline V gene (reference sequence). There are 16 residues in the CDR3.

The rearrangement joins TRBV7-3 to TRBJ2-1, with D possibly matching TRBD1 (8 bases). The V gene lost 5 bases and the J gene lost 4 bases, with 15 bases spanning the gap. The CDR3 length is 15 residues. The germline CDR1 and CDR2 sequences are SGHTA and FQGTGA. CDR3 DNA: TGTGCCAGCAGCGTAGACAGGGGAGGGTACAATGAGCAGTTCTTC. Its protein is CASSVDRGGYNEQFF.

This chain joins TRBV25-1 and TRBJ1-2; 8 bases align to TRBD1. The CDR3 sequence is 14 residues long. V shed 4 bases and J 4 bases; nucleotides not matched to a gene: 5. Germline V gives CDR1 MGHDK, CDR2 SYGVNS. CDR3: CASSAIGQGYGYTF. As DNA, the CDR3 is TGTGCCAGCAGTGCCATAGGACAGGGCTATGGCTACACCTTC.

This rearrangement joins TRBV19 to TRBJ1-2; D is unclear. The CDR3 is 13 residues long. The V and J ends lost 0 bases and 4 bases respectively, with 6 bases between them. Per germline, CDR1 LNHDA and CDR2 SQIVND (reference sequence). The chain's CDR3 is CASSIDRIYGYTF. The CDR3 DNA follows: TGTGCCAGTAGTATAGACAGAATCTATGGCTACACCTTC.

This rearrangement joins TRBV4-3 to TRBJ1-2; possible D gene TRBD1, 6 bases. Germline-derived CDR1 and CDR2 are LGHNA and YSLEER. Trimming left V 1 base short and J 4 bases short, with 10 bases between. The CDR3 is 14 amino acids. DNA of the CDR3: TGCGCCAGCAGCCAAGTGGGGGGCCCCTATGGCTACACCTTC. Protein: CASSQVGGPYGYTF.

The V gene is TRBV5-5, the J gene TRBJ1-3; D not resolved. V lost 2 bases and J 7 bases, leaving 10 bases between the germline ends. Germline V CDR1 and CDR2: SGHKS, YYEKEE (reference sequence). The CDR3 consists of 13 residues. CDR3 amino acids: CASSFHVLNTIYF. The CDR3 DNA reads as TGTGCCAGCAGCTTTCATGTGCTGAACACCATATATTTT.

The chain carries TRBV6-4 and TRBJ2-1, with 7 bases identical to TRBD2. The junction had 7 bases not matched to a gene; V was cut back by 3 bases and J by 8 bases. Germline CDR1 reads MRHNA; CDR2 reads SNTAGT. CDR3 size: 14 residues. CDR3 DNA sequence: TGTGCCAGCAGTGAAGTGTCGGGAGGCGATGAGCAGTTCTTC. Protein sequence: CASSEVSGGDEQFF.

J is TRBJ2-2 and V is TRBV3-1 (or the pseudogene TRBV3-2); D possibly uses TRBD1 or TRBD2 (6 bases each). The CDR3 length is 14 residues. In germline, CDR1 is LGHDT, CDR2 YNNKEL (reference sequence). Trimming pared 4 bases from V and 4 bases from J, leaving 10 bases between. The CDR3 spells CASSPGGGTGELFF. In DNA form, the CDR3 reads TGTGCCAGCAGCCCTGGAGGGGGCACCGGGGAGCTGTTTTTT.

The V gene is TRBV15, the J gene TRBJ2-3, with 9 bases identical to TRBD1. After removal of 3 bases from V and 6 bases from J, the junction contained 10 bases not matched to a gene. CDR1 is LNHNV and CDR2 is YYDKDF in the germline V gene (reference sequence). The CDR3 consists of 16 residues. This chain's CDR3 is CATSSPWTGAHDTQYF. The CDR3 DNA reads TGTGCCACCAGCAGCCCGTGGACAGGGGCCCACGATACGCAGTATTTT. Together with reference TRBV15 and TRBJ2-3, the CDR3 gives the full variable domain: DAMVIQNPRYQVTQFGKPVTLSCSQTLNHNVMYWYQQKSSQAPKLLFHYYDKDFNNEADTPDNFQSRRPNTSFCFLDIRSPGLGDTAMYLCATSSPWTGAHDTQYFGPGTRLTVL.

The chain employs TRBV6-2 or TRBV6-3 and TRBJ1-2; D may be TRBD1 (5 bases). This CDR3 comprises 17 residues. Germline-derived CDR1 and CDR2 are MNHEY and SVGEGT. Trimming took off 0 bases at V and 1 base at J, with 15 bases between the two ends. The CDR3 protein is CASSYSTGVPYNYGYTF. For the CDR3, the DNA is TGTGCCAGCAGTTACTCGACGGGGGTCCCCTATAACTATGGCTACACCTTC.

V usage is TRBV27 and J usage is TRBJ1-3, with a possible D match to TRBD1 (5 bases). CDR3 length: 14 amino acids. V lost 3 bases and J 4 bases, leaving 10 bases between the germline ends. The germline CDR1 and CDR2 sequences are MNHEY and SMNVEV (reference sequence). The CDR3 loop is CASSLGGLGNTIYF. CDR3 DNA: TGTGCCAGCAGTTTGGGGGGTTTGGGAAACACCATATATTTT.

In this sample, this clone turned up once. The V and J genes are TRBV15 and TRBJ2-7; D is uncertain. The ends were cut back, 0 bases at V and 6 bases at J, with 9 bases in the middle. Germline-derived CDR1 and CDR2 are LNHNV and YYDKDF (reference sequence). The CDR3 sequence is 13 residues long. As DNA, the CDR3 is TGTGCCACCAGCAGAGATCTCCCGAGCGAGCAGTACTTC. Its translation: CATSRDLPSEQYF.

This clone came up a few times. V and J are TRBV30 and TRBJ1-1; D ambiguous. Germline V CDR1 and CDR2: GTSNPN, SVGIG (reference sequence). V lost 0 bases and J lost 8, with 10 bases in between. This CDR3 has 12 amino acids. CDR3 sequence: CAWSVRPIEAFF. CDR3 nucleotides: TGTGCCTGGAGTGTACGTCCAATAGAAGCTTTCTTT.

This clone showed up just once. The chain links TRBV30 to TRBJ1-2; 8 nucleotides align to TRBD1. Germline V gives CDR1 GTSNPN, CDR2 SVGIG (reference sequence). The V and J ends lost 5 bases and 8 bases, in that order; junction bases with no gene match: 7. The CDR3 sequence is 12 residues long. CDR3 DNA sequence: TGTGCCTGGCAGACAGGGGCTAGGGGCTACACCTTC. Translated, it gives CAWQTGARGYTF.

The CDR3 region is CASSPTLISSGNTIYF. CDR3 bases: TGCGCCAGCAGCCCGACCCTAATAAGCTCTGGAAACACCATATATTTT. The chain couples TRBV4-3 to TRBJ1-3; D ambiguous. Germline loops: CDR1 LGHNA, CDR2 YSLEER. V lost 4 bases and J 0 bases, leaving 13 bases between the germline ends. This CDR3 contains 16 residues.

This clone was picked up one time. The rearrangement links TRBV27 to TRBJ1-1; weak D call: TRBD1 (5 bases). From germline, CDR1 is MNHEY and CDR2 SMNVEV (reference sequence). The ends were cut back, 7 bases at V and 1 base at J, with 19 bases in the middle. This CDR3 has 16 amino acids. The CDR3 is CASILLSGTGNTEAFF. The CDR3 DNA reads as TGTGCCAGCATCCTTTTATCCGGGACCGGGAACACTGAAGCTTTCTTT.

The V call is TRBV6-2 or TRBV6-3, the J call TRBJ2-1, with 7 nucleotides matching TRBD2. Germline CDR1 is MNHEY and CDR2 is SVGEGT. The V and J ends lost 4 bases and 5 bases, in that order; junction bases with no gene match: 14. The CDR3 length is 17 residues. Written as DNA, the CDR3 is TGTGCCAGCAGTTTTGACCCTCAGGGACTATCGAACAATGAGCAGTTCTTC. This sequence encodes CASSFDPQGLSNNEQFF.

The chain couples TRBV5-1 to TRBJ2-3; possibly TRBD1 for D (5 bases). The CDR3 is 16 amino acids. Per germline, CDR1 SGHRS and CDR2 YFSETQ. The germline V and J ends were trimmed by 0 bases and 1 base, with 12 bases remaining between them. DNA of the CDR3: TGCGCCAGCAGCTTGGCCACTGGGGCCCGCACAGATACGCAGTATTTT. Residues: CASSLATGARTDTQYF. Filled out from reference TRBV5-1 and TRBJ2-3, the complete variable domain reads KAGVTQTPRYLIKTRGQQVTLSCSPISGHRSVSWYQQTPGQGLQFLFEYFSETQRNKGNFPGRFSGRQFSNSRSEMNVSTLELGDSALYLCASSLATGARTDTQYFGPGTRLTVL.

This clone was picked up one time. The chain links TRBV5-1 to TRBJ1-1; D uncertain. The CDR3 has 15 residues. V was clipped by 4 bases and J by 4 bases, with 17 bases between them. Germline CDR1 SGHRS, CDR2 YFSETQ. CDR3 sequence reads: CASSPYPEAGTEAFF. CDR3 DNA sequence: TGCGCCAGCAGCCCTTACCCCGAAGCCGGCACTGAAGCTTTCTTT.

CDR3: CASSPGTGNDYGYTF. In nucleotides, the CDR3 is TGTGCCAGTAGTCCGGGGACAGGGAACGACTATGGCTACACCTTC. This chain links TRBV19 with TRBJ1-2, with TRBD1 identical over 9 bases. V shed 5 bases, J shed 3 bases, and the junction held 7 bases outside the gene matches. The V gene's germline CDR1 is LNHDA and CDR2 SQIVND (reference sequence). The CDR3 has 15 residues.

The chain joins TRBV2 to TRBJ2-2, with D perhaps TRBD1 (5 bases). V was clipped by 10 bases and J by 1 base, with 13 bases between them. The CDR3 extends over 14 amino acids. Germline V gene lookup returns CDR1 SNHLY and CDR2 FYNNEI. In DNA form, the CDR3 reads TGTGCCACATCGCTAGGGGTGAACACCGGGGAGCTGTTTTTT. This sequence encodes CATSLGVNTGELFF. The full variable domain, rest sourced from reference TRBV2 and TRBJ2-2, is EPEVTQTPSHQVTQMGQEVILRCVPISNHLYFYWYRQILGQKVEFLVSFYNNEISEKSEIFDDQFSVERPDGSNFTLKIRSTKLEDSAMYFCATSLGVNTGELFFGEGSRLTVL.

V is TRBV30 and J is TRBJ2-5; D call uncertain. The CDR3 extends over 14 amino acids. Germline CDR1 and CDR2: GTSNPN and SVGIG (reference sequence). Trimming took 0 bases from V and 7 from J, leaving 15 bases between them. The CDR3 DNA reads TGTGCCTGGAGTGTATCGGGCTTAAAGAGGACCCAGTACTTC. As protein: CAWSVSGLKRTQYF.

The chain employs TRBV6-5 and TRBJ2-7; 9 bases are shared with TRBD1. This CDR3 region has 15 residues. V was pared by 0 bases and J by 3 bases, with 3 bases of the junction left unmatched. CDR1 MNHEY and CDR2 SVGAGI come from the germline V gene. The CDR3 reads CASSYSRQGDYEQYF. The CDR3 DNA reads TGTGCCAGCAGTTACTCGAGACAGGGGGACTACGAGCAGTACTTC.